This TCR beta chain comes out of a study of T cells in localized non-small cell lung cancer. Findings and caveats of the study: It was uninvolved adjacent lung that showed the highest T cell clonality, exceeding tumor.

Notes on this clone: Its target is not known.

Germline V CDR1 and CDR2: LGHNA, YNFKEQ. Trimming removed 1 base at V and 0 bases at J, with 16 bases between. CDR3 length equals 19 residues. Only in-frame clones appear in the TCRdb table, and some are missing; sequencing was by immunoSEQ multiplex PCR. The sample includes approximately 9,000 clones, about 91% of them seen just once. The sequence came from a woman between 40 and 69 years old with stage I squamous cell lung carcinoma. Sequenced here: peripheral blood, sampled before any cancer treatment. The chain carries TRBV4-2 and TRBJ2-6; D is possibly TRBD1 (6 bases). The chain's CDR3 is CASSQVSTGLSSGANVLTF. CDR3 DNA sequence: TGTGCCAGCAGCCAAGTATCGACAGGCCTCAGCTCTGGGGCCAACGTCCTGACTTTC.